This is a list of T cell receptor beta chains from one sample in a study of graft-versus-host responses after intestinal transplantation. These receptors' antigens are unknown. Generated by immunoSEQ multiplex PCR, the TCRdb table keeps only in-frame clones and is missing some. The sample holds about 92,000 clones; 83% are singletons and the top ten take about 17%. Sequenced material: unstimulated CD8+ T cells sorted from spleen or lymph node cells, taken before intestinal transplant. These receptors were collected from a human donor who received an intestinal transplant. CDR3s include the opening cysteine and the closing phenylalanine or tryptophan. The D gene is left open where the match is weak. Not all rows give a size; the values are once, few, many and, for expanded clones, a class.

j_call | v_call | d_call | clone_size | cdr3_aa | cdr3_nt
TRBJ1-2 | TRBV4-1 | - | - | CASSQDILSGPYGYTF | TGCGCCAGCAGCCAAGATATACTATCCGGGCCTTATGGCTACACCTTC
TRBJ2-2 | TRBV27 | TRBD1 | few | CASSPGQGNTGELFF | TGTGCCAGCAGCCCCGGACAGGGTAACACCGGGGAGCTGTTTTTT
TRBJ2-5 | TRBV4-1 | - | - | CASSQPGAEETQYF | TGCGCCAGCAGCCAACCGGGGGCGGAAGAGACCCAGTACTTC
TRBJ1-2 | TRBV29-1 | - | few | CSVEEGGYGYTF | TGCAGCGTTGAAGAGGGTGGCTATGGCTACACCTTC
TRBJ1-6 | TRBV25-1 | TRBD1 | - | CASSIHTGDNSPLHF | TGTGCCAGCAGTATTCACACAGGGGATAATTCACCCCTCCACTTT
TRBJ2-2 | TRBV4-1 | - | - | CASSQDAGKYTGELFF | TGCGCCAGCAGCCAAGATGCGGGGAAATACACCGGGGAGCTGTTTTTT
TRBJ2-5 | TRBV4-1 | TRBD1 | few | CASSLQGVETQYF | TGCGCCAGCAGCCTACAGGGGGTCGAGACCCAGTACTTC
TRBJ2-1 | TRBV10-2 | TRBD1 | few | CASTLRDRVEQFF | TGCGCCAGCACCCTCCGGGACAGAGTGGAGCAGTTCTTC
TRBJ1-5 | TRBV5-1 | TRBD1 | - | CASSLGQGNNQPQHF | TGCGCCAGCAGCTTGGGACAGGGAAACAATCAGCCCCAGCATTTT
TRBJ2-7 | TRBV28 | TRBD1 | once | CASSLAWTGPYEQYF | TGTGCCAGCAGTCTCGCTTGGACAGGTCCCTACGAGCAGTACTTC
TRBJ1-1 | TRBV19 | - | - | CASSIDRIVNTEAFF | TGTGCCAGTAGTATAGATAGGATCGTGAACACTGAAGCTTTCTTT
TRBJ2-5 | TRBV7-6 | TRBD1 | - | CASSLAGQGPLYF | TGTGCCAGCAGCTTAGCGGGACAGGGGCCTCTGTACTTC
TRBJ1-3 | TRBV11-2 | - | - | CASSFPEVAISGNTIYF | TGTGCCAGCAGCTTCCCCGAAGTTGCGATATCTGGAAACACCATATATTTT
TRBJ2-5 | TRBV6-5 | - | - | CASIKGEQETQYF | TGTGCCAGCATTAAGGGGGAACAAGAGACCCAGTACTTC
TRBJ1-2 | TRBV6-5 | - | - | CASSEGIQYGYTF | TGTGCCAGCAGTGAAGGGATACAGTATGGCTACACCTTC
TRBJ2-7 | TRBV28 | TRBD2 | - | CASRETGKGGLAGAYEQYF | TGTGCCAGCAGGGAAACAGGGAAAGGCGGGCTAGCGGGGGCCTACGAGCAGTACTTC
TRBJ2-3 | TRBV6-6 | - | - | CASSYVLTDTQYF | TGTGCCAGCAGTTACGTTTTGACAGATACGCAGTATTTT
TRBJ1-2 | TRBV28 | - | few | CASSQGLIDGYTF | TGTGCCAGCAGTCAGGGTCTGATCGATGGCTACACCTTC
TRBJ2-7 | TRBV11-2 | - | few | CASSLGPETAYEQYF | TGTGCCAGCAGCTTAGGACCGGAGACAGCCTACGAGCAGTACTTC
TRBJ2-5 | TRBV15 | - | few | CATSRVVGETQYF | TGTGCCACCAGCAGAGTCGTCGGGGAGACCCAGTACTTC
TRBJ2-3 | TRBV29-1 | TRBD2 | - | CSVDPLAGGFDTQYF | TGCAGCGTCGACCCTTTAGCGGGAGGATTTGATACGCAGTATTTT
TRBJ2-1 | TRBV4-1 | - | - | CASSQGISYNEQFF | TGCGCCAGCAGCCAAGGGATTTCCTACAATGAGCAGTTCTTC
TRBJ2-7 | TRBV2 | TRBD2 | few | CASMESGGQVTEQYF | TGTGCCAGCATGGAGTCGGGGGGGCAAGTAACGGAGCAGTACTTC
TRBJ1-3 | TRBV6-5 | TRBD1 | once | CASSLLGQAFDTIYF | TGTGCCAGCAGTTTGTTGGGACAGGCTTTTGACACCATATATTTT
TRBJ1-3 | TRBV6-7 | TRBD1 | - | CASSYYKYRGSTFASGNTIYF | TGTGCCAGCAGTTACTATAAATACAGGGGGTCCACCTTCGCCTCTGGAAACACCATATATTTT
TRBJ2-3 | TRBV9 | TRBD2 | - | CASSKRTSGGAGRTDTQYF | TGTGCCAGCAGCAAAAGGACTAGCGGGGGCGCGGGACGCACAGATACGCAGTATTTT
TRBJ2-1 | TRBV6-5 | TRBD2 | - | CASSFLSGSWGNEQFF | TGTGCCAGCAGTTTTCTTAGCGGGAGTTGGGGCAATGAGCAGTTCTTC
TRBJ1-3 | TRBV28 | - | - | CASSFPGSGNTIYF | TGTGCCAGCAGTTTCCCAGGCTCTGGAAACACCATATATTTT
TRBJ2-7 | TRBV4-3 | - | - | CASCPSQGSYEQYF | TGCGCCAGCTGCCCCTCCCAGGGTTCCTACGAGCAGTACTTC
TRBJ2-3 | TRBV27 | - | - | CASSLLATDTQYF | TGTGCCAGCAGTTTATTAGCAACAGATACGCAGTATTTT
TRBJ2-7 | TRBV9 | - | - | CASSFLYEQYF | TGTGCCAGCAGCTTTCTCTACGAGCAGTACTTC
TRBJ2-7 | TRBV28 | TRBD1 | few | CASSTGQGWSEQYF | TGTGCCAGCAGTACGGGACAGGGGTGGAGCGAGCAGTACTTC
TRBJ2-3 | TRBV6-5 | - | - | CASSELFTDTQYF | TGTGCCAGCAGTGAACTCTTCACAGATACGCAGTATTTT
TRBJ2-1 | TRBV7-2 | TRBD2 | - | CASSLPREDEQFF | TGTGCCAGCAGCTTACCCCGGGAGGATGAGCAGTTCTTC
TRBJ2-5 | TRBV4-1 | - | - | CASSQFGRGEETQYF | TGCGCCAGCAGCCAATTCGGTAGAGGGGAGGAGACCCAGTACTTC
TRBJ2-7 | TRBV5-3 | TRBD1 | - | CARNLGQTSYEQYF | TGTGCCAGAAATTTGGGACAGACCTCCTACGAGCAGTACTTC
TRBJ1-2 | TRBV7-3 | - | - | CASSLMSGFGYTF | TGTGCCAGCAGCTTAATGTCGGGTTTTGGCTACACCTTC
TRBJ2-2 | TRBV5-6 | - | - | CASSLAWTLETGELFF | TGTGCCAGCAGCTTGGCTTGGACTCTGGAGACCGGGGAGCTGTTTTTT
TRBJ1-2 | TRBV28 | - | - | CASSFRTVHNYGYTF | TGTGCCAGCAGTTTTAGGACAGTCCATAACTATGGCTACACCTTC
TRBJ2-2 | TRBV6-1 | - | few | CASSEGGTTGELFF | TGTGCCAGCAGTGAAGGCGGGACCACCGGGGAGCTGTTTTTT
TRBJ2-1 | TRBV18 | TRBD2 | - | CASSYLRLAGGTDEQFF | TGTGCCAGCTCATATCTTAGACTAGCGGGAGGTACCGATGAGCAGTTCTTC
TRBJ2-7 | TRBV9 | - | - | CASSSSYEQYF | TGTGCCAGCAGTTCCTCCTACGAGCAGTACTTC
TRBJ2-7 | TRBV6-1 | - | - | CASSEAIPGGKQYF | TGTGCCAGCAGTGAAGCTATCCCAGGGGGGAAGCAGTACTTC
TRBJ1-1 | TRBV7-9 | - | few | CASSLVPFATEAFF | TGTGCCAGCAGCTTAGTTCCATTTGCCACTGAAGCTTTCTTT
TRBJ2-7 | TRBV2 | - | medium-sized | CASGHLPSYEQYF | TGTGCCAGCGGGCACCTGCCCTCCTACGAGCAGTACTTC
TRBJ1-2 | TRBV7-9 | TRBD1 | - | CASSLTGTGGRGYTF | TGTGCCAGCAGCTTAACCGGGACAGGGGGCAGAGGCTACACCTTC
TRBJ2-7 | TRBV7-6 | TRBD1 | - | CASSQSTGGAPYEQYF | TGTGCCAGCAGCCAATCGACAGGGGGCGCCCCCTACGAGCAGTACTTC
TRBJ2-5 | TRBV27 | - | few | CASSPYGGETQYF | TGTGCCAGCAGCCCCTACGGGGGAGAGACCCAGTACTTC
TRBJ1-3 | TRBV4-1 | - | few | CASSLQQDTENTIYF | TGCGCCAGCAGCCTTCAACAAGATACCGAAAACACCATATATTTT
TRBJ1-1 | TRBV12-2 | - | - | CASRLGPPTWSTEAFF | TGTGCAAGTCGCTTAGGACCCCCTACATGGAGCACTGAAGCTTTCTTT
TRBJ2-3 | TRBV6-4 | - | - | CASSDSWGPGDTQYF | TGTGCCAGCAGTGACTCGTGGGGACCAGGGGATACGCAGTATTTT
TRBJ1-1 | TRBV7-3 | TRBD1 | - | CASSLFERMGTGTEAFF | TGTGCCAGCAGCTTATTTGAGCGGATGGGGACAGGCACTGAAGCTTTCTTT
TRBJ1-4 | TRBV10-3 | - | few | CAISESRGIVEKLFF | TGTGCCATCAGTGAGTCGCGGGGTATCGTTGAAAAACTGTTTTTT
TRBJ1-3 | TRBV6-1 | - | once | CASSVWDNLESGNTIYF | TGTGCCAGCAGTGTATGGGACAACCTTGAATCTGGAAACACCATATATTTT
TRBJ2-1 | TRBV27 | TRBD1 | few | CASSLQGEGNEQFF | TGTGCCAGCAGTCTTCAGGGGGAAGGAAATGAGCAGTTCTTC
TRBJ1-5 | TRBV4-1 | - | - | CASSQEGSNQPQHF | TGCGCCAGCAGCCAAGAAGGTAGCAATCAGCCCCAGCATTTT
TRBJ2-1 | TRBV5-1 | TRBD1 | - | CASSWGQGLNNEQFF | TGCGCCAGCAGCTGGGGACAGGGGTTGAATAATGAGCAGTTCTTC
TRBJ1-1 | TRBV10-1 | - | - | CASSGRALNTEAFF | TGCGCCAGCAGTGGACGGGCCCTGAACACTGAAGCTTTCTTT